This paragraph reports one T cell receptor (beta chain). Here immunoSEQ multiplex PCR was the method, and the copy in TCRdb shows in-frame clones only, minus some. The sample holds about 120,000 clones; about 94% are singletons and the top ten take 6.2%. Trimming took off 4 bases at V and 5 bases at J, with 21 bases between the two ends. Per the germline V gene, CDR1 is KGHSH and CDR2 is LQKENI. The CDR3 length is 16 residues. The data were obtained in a study of T cell changes during pregnancy in multiple sclerosis. This sequence joins TRBV18 and TRBJ2-7; D is perhaps TRBD1 (5 bases). The sequence derives from a female donor with multiple sclerosis, enrolled in a pregnancy study. Sequencing was performed on peripheral blood, taken before pregnancy. The CDR3: CASSRWGQGGQDEQYF. The CDR3 nucleotides read TGTGCCAGCTCACGGTGGGGTCAGGGCGGTCAGGACGAGCAGTACTTC.